This T cell receptor (beta chain) was recovered during a study of early T cells in non-severe SARS-CoV-2 infection. TCRdb independently ran MiXCR on the 5' RACE reads; one entry per CDR3 protein. The table has 49,000 or so distinct CDR3 sequences, 5.5% to 8% seen once. Germline V gene data show CDR1 as ENHRY and CDR2 as SYGVKD. J gave up 0 bases and V 3 bases, and 6 bases lay outside the gene matches. CDR3 length equals 17 residues. This sequence was found in an adult who was a healthcare worker with PCR-confirmed SARS-CoV-2 infection or an uninfected control (not recorded which). This sequence joins TRBV10-3 and TRBJ2-7, with 12 bases fitting TRBD1. The sample in question was whole blood, obtained at baseline. CDR3 sequence: CAISDRDRGLDSYEQYF. The CDR3 nucleotides are TGTGCCATCAGTGATCGGGACAGGGGGCTGGACTCCTACGAGCAGTACTTC.